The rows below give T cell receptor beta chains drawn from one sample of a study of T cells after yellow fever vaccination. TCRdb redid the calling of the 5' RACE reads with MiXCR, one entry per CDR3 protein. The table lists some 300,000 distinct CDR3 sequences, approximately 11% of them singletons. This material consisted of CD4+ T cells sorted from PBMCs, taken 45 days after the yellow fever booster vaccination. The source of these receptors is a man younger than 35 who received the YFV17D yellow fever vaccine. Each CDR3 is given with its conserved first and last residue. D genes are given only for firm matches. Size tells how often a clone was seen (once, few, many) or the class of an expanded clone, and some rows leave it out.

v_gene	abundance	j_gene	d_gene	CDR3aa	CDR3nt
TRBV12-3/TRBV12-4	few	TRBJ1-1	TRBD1	CASKVTGSGVTEAFF	TGTGCCAGCAAAGTGACAGGGTCGGGCGTCACTGAAGCTTTCTTT
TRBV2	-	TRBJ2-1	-	CASRIDEQFF	TGTGCCAGCCGAATCGATGAGCAGTTCTTC
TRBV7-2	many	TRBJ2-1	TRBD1	CASSLGGGDRVPQFF	TGTGCCAGCAGCTTAGGGGGCGGGGACAGGGTACCGCAGTTCTTC
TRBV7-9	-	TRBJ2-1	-	CASSFYFDNEQFF	TGTGCCAGCAGTTTCTACTTTGACAATGAGCAGTTCTTC
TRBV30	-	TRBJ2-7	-	CAWSHGTVKYEQYF	TGTGCCTGGAGTCACGGTACGGTGAAGTACGAGCAGTACTTC
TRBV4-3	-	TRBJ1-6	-	CASSQAQGRLHF	TGCGCCAGCAGCCAAGCACAGGGCAGGCTCCACTTT
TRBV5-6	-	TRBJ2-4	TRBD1	CASSLVDRAIENIQYF	TGTGCCAGCAGCTTGGTTGACAGGGCGATCGAAAACATTCAGTACTTC
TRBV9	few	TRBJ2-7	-	CASSVGVEGTYEQYF	TGTGCCAGCAGCGTCGGTGTAGAGGGGACCTACGAGCAGTACTTC
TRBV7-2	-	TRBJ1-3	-	CASSLETDTIYF	TGTGCCAGCAGCTTAGAGACGGACACCATATATTTT
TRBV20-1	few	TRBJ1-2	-	CSAPAQGGYGYTF	TGCAGTGCCCCGGCACAAGGGGGCTATGGCTACACCTTC
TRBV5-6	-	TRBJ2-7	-	CACSLVGASSDYEQYF	TGTGCCTGCAGCTTGGTGGGCGCCAGTTCAGACTACGAGCAGTACTTC
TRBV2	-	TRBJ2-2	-	CASRVGELFF	TGTGCCAGCAGAGTTGGGGAGCTGTTTTTT
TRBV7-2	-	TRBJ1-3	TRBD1	CASSRTTGNGNTIYF	TGTGCCAGCAGCAGGACGACAGGGAACGGAAACACCATATATTTT
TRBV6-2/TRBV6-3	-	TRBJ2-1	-	CASSYRVINEQFF	TGTGCCAGCAGTTACAGGGTCATCAATGAGCAGTTCTTC
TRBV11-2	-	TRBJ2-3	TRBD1	CASSLEGTVSTDTQYF	TGTGCCAGCAGCTTAGAGGGGACAGTGAGCACAGATACGCAGTATTTT
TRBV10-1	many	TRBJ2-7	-	CASSSTDTYEQYF	TGCGCCAGCAGTTCCACCGACACCTACGAGCAGTACTTC
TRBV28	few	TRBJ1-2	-	CASRPTGYGYTF	TGTGCCAGCAGACCGACAGGCTATGGCTACACCTTC
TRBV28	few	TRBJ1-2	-	CASKWSGYGYTF	TGTGCCAGCAAGTGGTCGGGCTATGGCTACACCTTC
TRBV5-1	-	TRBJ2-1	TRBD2	CASSFSGGPSIEQFF	TGCGCCAGCAGCTTTAGCGGGGGGCCAAGTATTGAGCAGTTCTTC
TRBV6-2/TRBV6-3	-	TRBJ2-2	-	CASSYSWPRQGGAGELFF	TGTGCCAGCAGTTACTCCTGGCCCCGACAGGGAGGGGCCGGGGAGCTGTTTTTT
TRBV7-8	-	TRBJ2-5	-	CASSYTPQGPGLTQYF	TGTGCCAGCAGCTACACCCCACAGGGCCCGGGTCTTACCCAGTACTTC
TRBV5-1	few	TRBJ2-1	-	CASSLAPASSYNEQFF	TGCGCCAGCAGCTTGGCCCCGGCAAGCTCCTACAATGAGCAGTTCTTC
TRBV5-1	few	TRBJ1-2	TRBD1	CASSLAGTGGEGYTF	TGCGCCAGCAGCTTGGCCGGGACAGGGGGGGAAGGCTACACCTTC
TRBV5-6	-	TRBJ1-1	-	CASSLGGRLNTEAFF	TGTGCCAGCAGCTTGGGGGGACGTTTGAACACTGAAGCTTTCTTT
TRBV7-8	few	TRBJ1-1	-	CASSRLTIPTEAFF	TGTGCCAGCAGCCGTCTTACCATCCCCACTGAAGCTTTCTTT
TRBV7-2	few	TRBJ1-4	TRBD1	CASSLRQGGNEKLFF	TGTGCCAGCAGCCTCAGACAGGGAGGAAATGAAAAACTGTTTTTT
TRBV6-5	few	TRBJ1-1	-	CASTGTLNTEAFF	TGTGCCAGCACCGGGACTCTGAACACTGAAGCTTTCTTT
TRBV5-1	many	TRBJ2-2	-	CASSGIGFGSGELFF	TGCGCCAGCAGCGGGATAGGGTTCGGGTCCGGGGAGCTGTTTTTT
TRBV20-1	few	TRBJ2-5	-	CSAITGREETQYF	TGCAGTGCTATAACAGGGAGGGAGGAGACCCAGTACTTC
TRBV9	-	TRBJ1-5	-	CASSVGIGTLNQPQHF	TGTGCCAGCAGCGTAGGAATTGGGACCCTCAATCAGCCCCAGCATTTT
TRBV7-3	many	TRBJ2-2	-	CASSLNGYTGELFF	TGTGCCAGCAGCTTAAACGGCTACACCGGGGAGCTGTTTTTT
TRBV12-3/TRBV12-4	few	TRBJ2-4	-	CASSLWTGNIQYF	TGTGCCAGCAGCCTATGGACGGGGAACATTCAGTACTTC
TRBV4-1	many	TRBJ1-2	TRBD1	CASSPPGQIYGYTF	TGCGCCAGCAGCCCCCCGGGACAGATTTATGGCTACACCTTC
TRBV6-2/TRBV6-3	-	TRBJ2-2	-	CASSSPAARNTGELFF	TGTGCCAGCAGTTCTCCCGCCGCCAGGAACACCGGGGAGCTGTTTTTT
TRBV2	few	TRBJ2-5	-	CASIRGLSAIFETQYF	TGTGCCAGCATTAGAGGTCTTAGCGCCATTTTCGAGACCCAGTACTTC
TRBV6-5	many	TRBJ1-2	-	CASRSSTGVSGYTF	TGTGCCAGCAGGAGCTCCACAGGCGTTTCGGGCTACACCTTC
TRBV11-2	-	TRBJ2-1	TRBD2	CASSFTLAAYNEQFF	TGTGCCAGCAGCTTCACGCTAGCGGCCTACAATGAGCAGTTCTTC
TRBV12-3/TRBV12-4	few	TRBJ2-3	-	CASSSLAGRHTDTQYF	TGTGCCAGCAGTTCCCTTGCCGGACGGCACACAGATACGCAGTATTTT
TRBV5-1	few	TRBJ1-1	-	CASREQGSDEAFF	TGCGCCAGCCGGGAACAGGGTTCCGATGAAGCTTTCTTT